This entry features one TCR beta chain sequence. The specificity of this receptor is unknown. No much larger clone is present one base from it, and per-base qualities are unavailable. Via the germline V gene (reference sequence), CDR1 is MNHEY and CDR2 SMNVEV. Including cysteine and phenylalanine, the CDR3 has 13 amino acids. The only DNA kept is the CDR3, 39 bases in frame from the first base. V has 5 bases trimmed and J has 6 bases trimmed; junction bases matching no gene number 3. This entry is derived from a study of a mutant IDH1 vaccine in newly diagnosed glioma (dated by TCRdb to about 2021). For the wider study: Of the 32 patients who were treated, around 60% were male and about 40% were female, and the mean age was around 40 years. Peripheral blood was collected at six visits: V03 (baseline), V05, V07, V10, V12 and V13. Prior to enrollment, standard therapy consisting of radiotherapy alone, temozolomide alone, or radiochemotherapy with temozolomide had been administered to patients, with the combination being received by most patients. Longitudinal TCRB deep sequencing was done for 25 treated patients, wherever samples were available for exploratory analyses.

General findings and caveats noted by the study authors: Pseudoprogression appeared unrelated to alterations in the top peripheral T cell clonotypes detected by TCRB sequencing. The authors stated that sample limitations prevented analyses of patient blood samples from being reproduced. PBMC samples for TCRB deep sequencing were selected based on availability. Across multiple MHC alleles, vaccine-induced immune responses were seen in roughly 93% of patients.

The time point label on this specimen signifies: baseline, week 1 (first vaccination visit). The treatment or condition label corresponds to: pre-vaccination baseline after standard-of-care therapy. Newly diagnosed WHO grade 3 or 4 IDH1-mutant astrocytomas showing loss of nuclear ATRX were present in the donors. The samples were drawn from NOA16, a multicentre, single-arm, open-label phase I trial in Germany that tested a mutant IDH1 peptide vaccine in humans for the first time. For immunogenicity testing, the blood drawn at visit V03 was used as the baseline sample. Genomic DNA for TCRB sequencing was extracted from EDTA blood using the DNeasy Blood and Tissue Kit. The library was obtained by the immunoSEQ multiplex PCR assay. Following the manufacturer's protocol, the hsTCRB Kit was used to amplify rearranged TCR beta chain sequences. TCRB libraries were sequenced on an Illumina MiSeq. In the original analysis: Demultiplexing, trimming and gene mapping were performed with the kit vendor's proprietary platform. TCRdb provides this immuneACCESS table in a form limited to in-frame rearrangements. Some clones are lacking; in checked studies, under half of them reflect an unresolved V gene, and why the rest are absent is not known. From that table come the V and J calls and clone size; the DNA was used to work out D and trimming. This sample comprises about 50,000 clones, around 86% of them detected only once. The ten largest account for about 2.5% of the sample.

The clonotype comes from a man between 35 and 55 years old with glioma. This specimen consisted of PBMCs, obtained from a glioma patient treated with radiotherapy, temozolomide or both. This receptor chain uses TRBV27 and TRBJ2-4; 8 central bases correspond to TRBD2. The DNA is as follows: TGTGCCAGCAGTCCCCGGGAGGGAAACATTCAGTACTTC. Translated, it gives CASSPREGNIQYF.